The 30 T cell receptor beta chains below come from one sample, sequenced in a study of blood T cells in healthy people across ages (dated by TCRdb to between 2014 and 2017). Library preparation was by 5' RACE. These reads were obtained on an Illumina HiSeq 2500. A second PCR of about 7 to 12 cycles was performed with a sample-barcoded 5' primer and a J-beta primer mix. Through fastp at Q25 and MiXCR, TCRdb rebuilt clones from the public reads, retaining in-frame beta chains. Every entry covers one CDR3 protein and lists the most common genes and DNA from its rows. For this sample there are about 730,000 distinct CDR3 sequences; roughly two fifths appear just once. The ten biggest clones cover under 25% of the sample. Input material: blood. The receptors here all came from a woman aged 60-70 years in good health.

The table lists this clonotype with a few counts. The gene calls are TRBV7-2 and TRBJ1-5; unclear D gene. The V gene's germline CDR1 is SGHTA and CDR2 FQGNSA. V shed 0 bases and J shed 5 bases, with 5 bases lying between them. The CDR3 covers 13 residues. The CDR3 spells CASSLADDQPQHF. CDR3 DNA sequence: TGTGCCAGCAGCTTAGCAGACGATCAGCCCCAGCATTTT.

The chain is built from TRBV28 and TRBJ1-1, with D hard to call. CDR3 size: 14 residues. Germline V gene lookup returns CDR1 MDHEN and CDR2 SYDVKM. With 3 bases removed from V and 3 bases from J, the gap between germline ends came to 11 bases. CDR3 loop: CASSFRTEYTEAFF. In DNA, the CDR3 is TGTGCCAGCAGTTTCCGGACCGAGTACACTGAAGCTTTCTTT. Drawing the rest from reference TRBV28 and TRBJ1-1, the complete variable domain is DVKVTQSSRYLVKRTGEKVFLECVQDMDHENMFWYRQDPGLGLRLIYFSYDVKMKEKGDIPEGYSVSREKKERFSLILESASTNQTSMYLCASSFRTEYTEAFFGQGTRLTVV.

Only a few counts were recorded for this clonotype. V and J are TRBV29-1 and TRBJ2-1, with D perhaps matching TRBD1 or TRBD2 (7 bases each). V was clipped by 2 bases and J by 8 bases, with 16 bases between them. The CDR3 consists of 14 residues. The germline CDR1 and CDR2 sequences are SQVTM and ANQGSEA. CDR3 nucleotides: TGCAGCGTTGAACTAATGACAGGGAGGGATGAGCAGTTCTTC. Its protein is CSVELMTGRDEQFF.

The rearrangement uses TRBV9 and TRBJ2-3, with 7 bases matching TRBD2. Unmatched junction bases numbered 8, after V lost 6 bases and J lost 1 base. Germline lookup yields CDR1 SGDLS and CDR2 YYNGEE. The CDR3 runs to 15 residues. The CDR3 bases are TGTGCCAGCACCTCCTCGGGGGGACGCACAGATACGCAGTATTTT. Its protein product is CASTSSGGRTDTQYF.

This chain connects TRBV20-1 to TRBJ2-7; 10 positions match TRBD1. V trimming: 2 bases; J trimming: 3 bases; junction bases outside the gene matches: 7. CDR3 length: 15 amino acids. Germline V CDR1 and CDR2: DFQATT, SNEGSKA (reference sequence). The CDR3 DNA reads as TGCAGTGCTAGAACCGGGACAGGGGACTTCTACGAGCAGTACTTC. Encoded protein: CSARTGTGDFYEQYF.

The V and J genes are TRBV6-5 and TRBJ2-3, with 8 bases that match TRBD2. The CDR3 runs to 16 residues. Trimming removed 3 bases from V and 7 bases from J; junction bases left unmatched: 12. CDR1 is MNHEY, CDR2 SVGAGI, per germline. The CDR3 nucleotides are TGTGCCAGCAGTTATGGGCTAGCGGGCATTATATATACGCAGTATTTT. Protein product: CASSYGLAGIIYTQYF.

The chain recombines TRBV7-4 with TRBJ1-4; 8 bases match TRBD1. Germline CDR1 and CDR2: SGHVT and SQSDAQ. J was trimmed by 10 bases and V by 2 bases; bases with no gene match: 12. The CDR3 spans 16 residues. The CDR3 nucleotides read TGTGCCAGCAGCTTACCATCGGACAGGGTTGTCGGAAAACTGTTTTTT. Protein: CASSLPSDRVVGKLFF.

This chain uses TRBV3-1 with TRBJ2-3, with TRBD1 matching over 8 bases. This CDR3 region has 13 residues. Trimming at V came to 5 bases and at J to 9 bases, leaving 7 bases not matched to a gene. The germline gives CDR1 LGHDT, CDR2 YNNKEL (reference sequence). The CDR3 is CASSSYRGKTQYF. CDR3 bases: TGTGCCAGCAGCAGCTACAGGGGGAAGACGCAGTATTTT.

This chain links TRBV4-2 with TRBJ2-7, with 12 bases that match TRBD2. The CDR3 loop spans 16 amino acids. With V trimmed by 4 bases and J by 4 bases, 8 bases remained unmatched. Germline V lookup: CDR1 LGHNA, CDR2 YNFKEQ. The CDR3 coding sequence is TGTGCCAGCAGCCCTAGCGGGGGGGCCGGGGGATACGAGCAGTACTTC. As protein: CASSPSGGAGGYEQYF.

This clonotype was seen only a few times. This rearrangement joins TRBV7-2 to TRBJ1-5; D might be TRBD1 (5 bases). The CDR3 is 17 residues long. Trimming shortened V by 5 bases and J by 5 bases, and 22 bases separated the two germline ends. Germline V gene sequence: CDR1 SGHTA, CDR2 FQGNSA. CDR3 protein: CASSLVAGGKVDQPQHF. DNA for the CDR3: TGTGCCAGCAGCCTAGTCGCCGGGGGGAAGGTTGATCAGCCCCAGCATTTT. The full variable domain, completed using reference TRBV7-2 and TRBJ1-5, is GAGVSQSPSNKVTEKGKDVELRCDPISGHTALYWYRQSLGQGLEFLIYFQGNSAPDKSGLPSDRFSAERTGGSVSTLTIQRTQQEDSAVYLCASSLVAGGKVDQPQHFGDGTRLSIL.

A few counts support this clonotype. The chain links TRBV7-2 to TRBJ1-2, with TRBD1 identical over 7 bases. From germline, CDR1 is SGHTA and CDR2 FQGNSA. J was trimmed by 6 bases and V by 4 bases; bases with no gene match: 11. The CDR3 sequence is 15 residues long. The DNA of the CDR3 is TGTGCCAGCAGCTCCATGCCAGGGGGGGCGAATGGCTACACCTTC. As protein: CASSSMPGGANGYTF.

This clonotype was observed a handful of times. The CDR3 here is CASSFERDYGYTF. In DNA, the CDR3 is TGTGCCAGCAGCTTTGAGAGGGATTATGGCTACACCTTC. The chain carries TRBV7-9 and TRBJ1-2; D not resolved. Trimming took off 3 bases at V and 5 bases at J, with 10 bases between the two ends. The CDR3 is 13 amino acids. The germline V gene has CDR1 SEHNR and CDR2 FQNEAQ (reference sequence).

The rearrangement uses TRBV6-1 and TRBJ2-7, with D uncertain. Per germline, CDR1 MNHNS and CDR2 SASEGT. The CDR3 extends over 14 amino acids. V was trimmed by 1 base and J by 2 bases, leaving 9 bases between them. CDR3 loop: CASSEEYPTYEQYF. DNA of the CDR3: TGTGCCAGCAGTGAAGAGTATCCAACCTACGAGCAGTACTTC.

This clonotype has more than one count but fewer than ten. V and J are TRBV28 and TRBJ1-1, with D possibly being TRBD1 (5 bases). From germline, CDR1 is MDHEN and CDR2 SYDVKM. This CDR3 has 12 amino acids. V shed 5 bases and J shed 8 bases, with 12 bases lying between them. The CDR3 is CASSVPGTEAFF. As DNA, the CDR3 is TGTGCCAGCAGTGTCCCCGGGACGGAAGCTTTCTTT.

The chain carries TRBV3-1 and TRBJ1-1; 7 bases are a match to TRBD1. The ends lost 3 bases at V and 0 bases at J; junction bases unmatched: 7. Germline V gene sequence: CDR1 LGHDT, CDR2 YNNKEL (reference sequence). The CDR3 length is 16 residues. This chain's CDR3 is CASSHWQGGMNTEAFF. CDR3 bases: TGTGCCAGCAGCCATTGGCAGGGGGGCATGAACACTGAAGCTTTCTTT.

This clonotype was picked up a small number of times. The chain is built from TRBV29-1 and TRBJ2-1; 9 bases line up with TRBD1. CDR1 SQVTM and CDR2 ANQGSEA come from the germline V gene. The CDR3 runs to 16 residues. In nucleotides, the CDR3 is TGCAGTTCGATTAAACAGGGGGCCCACTCCTACAATGAGCAGTTCTTC. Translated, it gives CSSIKQGAHSYNEQFF.

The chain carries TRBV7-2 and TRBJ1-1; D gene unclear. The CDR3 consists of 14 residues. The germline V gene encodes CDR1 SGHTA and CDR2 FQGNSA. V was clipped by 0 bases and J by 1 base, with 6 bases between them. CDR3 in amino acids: CASSLAFTNTEAFF. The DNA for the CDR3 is TGTGCCAGCAGCTTAGCGTTCACGAACACTGAAGCTTTCTTT.

The CDR3 spells CASSLRQGAGETQYF. The DNA of the CDR3 is TGTGCCAGCAGCTTACGACAGGGGGCCGGTGAGACCCAGTACTTC. This chain joins TRBV7-9 and TRBJ2-5, with 10 nucleotides matching TRBD1. CDR3 size: 15 residues. The germline gives CDR1 SEHNR, CDR2 FQNEAQ (reference sequence). V lost 2 bases and J lost 5; bases outside the gene matches: 5.

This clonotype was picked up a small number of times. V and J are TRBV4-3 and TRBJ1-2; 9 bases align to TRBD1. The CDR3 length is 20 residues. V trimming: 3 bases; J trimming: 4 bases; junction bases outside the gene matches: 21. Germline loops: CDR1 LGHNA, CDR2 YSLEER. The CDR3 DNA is TGCGCCAGCAGCCAGGCACGGGGCGGGACAGGGAGTTGGGGTGGCTATGGCTACACCTTC. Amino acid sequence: CASSQARGGTGSWGGYGYTF.

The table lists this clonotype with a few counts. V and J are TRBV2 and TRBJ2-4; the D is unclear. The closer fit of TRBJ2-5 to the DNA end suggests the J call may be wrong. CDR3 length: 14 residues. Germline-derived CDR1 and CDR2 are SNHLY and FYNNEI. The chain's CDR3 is CAVSENAPRETQYF. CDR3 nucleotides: TGTGCCGTCTCGGAGAACGCACCACGAGAGACCCAGTACTTC.

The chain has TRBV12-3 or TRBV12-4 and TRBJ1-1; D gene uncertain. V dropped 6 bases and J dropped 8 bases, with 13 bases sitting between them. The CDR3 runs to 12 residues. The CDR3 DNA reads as TGTGCCAGCAGATCCTCGACACCGGAAGCTTTCTTT. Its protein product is CASRSSTPEAFF.

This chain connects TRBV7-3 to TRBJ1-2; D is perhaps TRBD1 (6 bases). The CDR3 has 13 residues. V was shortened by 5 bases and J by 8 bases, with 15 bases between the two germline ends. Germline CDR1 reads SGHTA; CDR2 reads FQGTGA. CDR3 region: CASSIPGHQGYTF. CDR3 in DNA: TGTGCCAGCAGCATACCGGGACACCAGGGCTACACCTTC.

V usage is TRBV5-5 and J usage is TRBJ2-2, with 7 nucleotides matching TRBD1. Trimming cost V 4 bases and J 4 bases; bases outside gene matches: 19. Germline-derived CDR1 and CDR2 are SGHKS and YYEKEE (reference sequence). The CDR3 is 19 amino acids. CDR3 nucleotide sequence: TGTGCCAGCAGCCGCAAGACAGGGCCGGTCGCGGGTTTCACCGGGGAGCTGTTTTTT. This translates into CASSRKTGPVAGFTGELFF.

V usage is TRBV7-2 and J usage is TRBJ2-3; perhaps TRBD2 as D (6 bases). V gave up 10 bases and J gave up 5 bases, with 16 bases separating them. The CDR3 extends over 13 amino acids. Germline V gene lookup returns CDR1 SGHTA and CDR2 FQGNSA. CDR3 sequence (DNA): TGTGCCACGGGGGTGGGAGGAGTAGATACGCAGTATTTT. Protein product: CATGVGGVDTQYF.

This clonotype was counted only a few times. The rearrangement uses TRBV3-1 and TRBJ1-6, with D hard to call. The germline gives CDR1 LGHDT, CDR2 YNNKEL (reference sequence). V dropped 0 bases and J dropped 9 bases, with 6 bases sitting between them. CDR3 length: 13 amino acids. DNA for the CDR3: TGTGCCAGCAGCCAAGAAATGTTTTCACCCCTCCACTTT. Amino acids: CASSQEMFSPLHF.

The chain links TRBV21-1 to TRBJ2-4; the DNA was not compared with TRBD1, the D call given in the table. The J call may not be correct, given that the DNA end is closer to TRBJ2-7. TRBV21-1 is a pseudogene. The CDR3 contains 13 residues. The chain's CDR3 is CANSKGGRDEQYF. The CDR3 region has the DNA TGTGCCAACAGCAAAGGGGGCAGGGACGAGCAGTACTTC.

CDR3 sequence reads: CASGLVPSRDRTREQYF. CDR3 in DNA: TGTGCTAGTGGTTTGGTCCCCTCCCGGGACAGGACCCGCGAGCAGTACTTC. The V and J genes are TRBV12-5 and TRBJ2-5, with 8 bases lining up with TRBD1. TRBJ2-7 explains the end of the DNA better; the J call may be wrong. Germline lookup yields CDR1 LGHNT and CDR2 FRNRAP. The CDR3 is 17 residues long.

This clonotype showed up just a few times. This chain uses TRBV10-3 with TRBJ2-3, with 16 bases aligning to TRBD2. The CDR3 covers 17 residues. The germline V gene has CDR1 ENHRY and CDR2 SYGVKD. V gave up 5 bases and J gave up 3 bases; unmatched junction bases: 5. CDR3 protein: CAISQGLAGGLTDTQYF. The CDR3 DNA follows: TGTGCCATCAGTCAGGGACTAGCGGGGGGGCTTACAGATACGCAGTATTTT.

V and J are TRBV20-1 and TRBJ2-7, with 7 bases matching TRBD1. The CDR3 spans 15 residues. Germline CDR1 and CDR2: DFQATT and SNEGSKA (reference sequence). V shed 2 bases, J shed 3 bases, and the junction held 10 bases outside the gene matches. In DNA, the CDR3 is TGCAGTGCTAGAAGACAGGACAGGATAGACTACGAGCAGTACTTC. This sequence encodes CSARRQDRIDYEQYF.

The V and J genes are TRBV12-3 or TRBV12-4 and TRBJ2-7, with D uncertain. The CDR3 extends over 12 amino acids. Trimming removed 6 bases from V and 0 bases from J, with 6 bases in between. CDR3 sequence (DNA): TGTGCCAGCAGGTACGACTCCTACGAGCAGTACTTC. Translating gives CASRYDSYEQYF.